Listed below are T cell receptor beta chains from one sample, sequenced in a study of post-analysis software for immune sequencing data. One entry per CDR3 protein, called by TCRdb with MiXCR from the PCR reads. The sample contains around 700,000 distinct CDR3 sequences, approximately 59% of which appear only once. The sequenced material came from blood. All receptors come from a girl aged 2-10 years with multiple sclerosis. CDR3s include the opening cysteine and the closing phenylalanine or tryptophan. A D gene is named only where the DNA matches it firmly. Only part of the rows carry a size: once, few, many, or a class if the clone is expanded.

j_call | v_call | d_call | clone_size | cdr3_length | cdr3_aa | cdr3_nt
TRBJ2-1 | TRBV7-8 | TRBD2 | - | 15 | CASSLASGSNNGQFF | TGTGCCAGCAGCTTAGCTAGCGGGAGTAATAATGGGCAGTTCTTC
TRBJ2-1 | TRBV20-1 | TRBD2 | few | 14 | CSATAGGPGNEQFF | TGCAGTGCTACAGCGGGGGGGCCTGGCAATGAGCAGTTCTTC
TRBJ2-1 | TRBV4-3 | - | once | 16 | CASSQDRTGTYNEQFF | TGCGCCAGCAGCCAAGATAGAACAGGGACGTACAATGAGCAGTTCTTC
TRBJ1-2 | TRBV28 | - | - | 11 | CASTPGYGYTF | TGTGCCAGCACCCCGGGATATGGCTACACCTTC
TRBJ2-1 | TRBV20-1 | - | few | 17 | CSARDQGGRISYNEQFF | TGCAGTGCTAGAGATCAGGGGGGGAGGATTTCCTACAATGAGCAGTTCTTC
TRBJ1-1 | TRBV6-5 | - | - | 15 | CASSPSRTLSIGAFF | TGTGCCAGCAGCCCCTCCCGGACGCTTAGTATTGGAGCTTTCTTT
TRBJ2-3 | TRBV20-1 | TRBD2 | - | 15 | CSVKTSGGFTDTQYF | TGCAGTGTTAAGACTAGCGGGGGATTCACAGATACGCAGTATTTT
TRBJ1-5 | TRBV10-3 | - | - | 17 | CAISESAGSGSNQPQHF | TGTGCCATCAGTGAGTCGGCGGGGTCTGGGAGCAATCAGCCCCAGCATTTT
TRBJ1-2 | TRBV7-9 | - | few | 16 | CASSQQTRGQNYGYTF | TGTGCCAGCAGCCAACAGACGCGAGGACAGAACTATGGCTACACCTTC
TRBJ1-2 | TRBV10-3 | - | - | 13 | CAISEGQINGYTF | TGTGCCATCAGTGAAGGACAGATTAATGGCTACACCTTC
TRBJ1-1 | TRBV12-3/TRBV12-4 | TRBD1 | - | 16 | CASSQAGGAGVLEAFF | TGTGCCAGCAGTCAGGCAGGGGGCGCGGGTGTCCTGGAAGCTTTCTTT
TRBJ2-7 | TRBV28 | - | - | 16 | CASSSPAEPHGGEQYF | TGTGCCAGCAGCTCTCCCGCGGAGCCCCACGGAGGCGAGCAGTACTTC
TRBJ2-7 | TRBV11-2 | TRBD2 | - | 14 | CASSFAGAGYEQYF | TGTGCCAGCAGCTTCGCGGGAGCAGGCTACGAGCAGTACTTC
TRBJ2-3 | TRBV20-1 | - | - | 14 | CSSTLSRGTDTQYF | TGCAGTTCCACCCTGAGCCGTGGCACAGATACGCAGTATTTT
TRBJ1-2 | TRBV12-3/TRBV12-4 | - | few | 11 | CASGRQYGYTF | TGTGCCAGCGGAAGGCAGTATGGCTACACCTTC
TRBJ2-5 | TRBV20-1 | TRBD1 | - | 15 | CSGWGARGQRETQYF | TGCAGTGGGTGGGGTGCAAGGGGGCAACGGGAGACCCAGTACTTC
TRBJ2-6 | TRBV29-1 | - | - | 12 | CSVLSEANVPTF | TGCAGCGTGCTCTCGGAGGCCAACGTCCCGACTTTC
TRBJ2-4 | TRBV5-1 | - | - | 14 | CASSLGQKEDIQYF | TGCGCCAGCAGCTTGGGGCAAAAGGAGGACATTCAGTACTTC
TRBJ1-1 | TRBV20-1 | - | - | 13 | CSLYAGMNTEAFF | TGCAGTCTCTACGCAGGAATGAACACTGAAGCTTTCTTT
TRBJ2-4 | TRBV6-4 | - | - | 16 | CASSDPAGGAKNIQYF | TGTGCCAGCAGTGACCCCGCCGGCGGAGCTAAAAACATTCAGTACTTC
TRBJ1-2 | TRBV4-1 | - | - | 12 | CVSSQGPAGYTF | TGCGTCAGCAGCCAAGGGCCAGCCGGCTACACCTTC
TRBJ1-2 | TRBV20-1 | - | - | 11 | CSARRDSDYTF | TGCAGTGCTAGAAGGGATTCCGACTATACCTTC
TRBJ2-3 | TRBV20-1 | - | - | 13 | CSASLQGPDTQYF | TGCAGTGCTAGTCTCCAGGGTCCAGATACGCAGTATTTT
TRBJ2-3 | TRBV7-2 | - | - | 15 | CASSFRGHNTDTQYF | TGTGCCAGCAGCTTTCGGGGGCATAACACAGATACGCAGTATTTT
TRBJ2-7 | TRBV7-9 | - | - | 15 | CAGIKGEGANYEQYF | TGTGCCGGAATTAAGGGGGAGGGGGCGAACTACGAGCAGTACTTC
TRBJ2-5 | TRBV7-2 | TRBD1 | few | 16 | CASSPRQGWGQETQYF | TGTGCCAGCAGCCCAAGACAGGGTTGGGGCCAAGAGACCCAGTACTTC
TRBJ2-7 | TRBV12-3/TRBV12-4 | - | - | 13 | CASSPGLIYEQYF | TGTGCCAGCAGTCCGGGACTTATCTACGAGCAGTACTTC
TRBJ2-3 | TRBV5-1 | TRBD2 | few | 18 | CASSLGLAGTTGTDTQYF | TGCGCCAGCAGCTTGGGACTAGCGGGGACTACCGGGACAGATACGCAGTATTTT
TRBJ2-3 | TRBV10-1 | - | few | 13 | CASSGRAGDTQYF | TGCGCCAGCAGTGGGAGGGCGGGAGATACGCAGTATTTT
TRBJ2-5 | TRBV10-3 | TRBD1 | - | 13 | CAIAGQGQETQYF | TGTGCCATCGCTGGACAGGGCCAAGAGACCCAGTACTTC
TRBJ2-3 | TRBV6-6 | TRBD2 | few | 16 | CASSYALAGAADTQYF | TGTGCCAGCAGTTACGCCCTAGCGGGGGCTGCAGATACGCAGTATTTT
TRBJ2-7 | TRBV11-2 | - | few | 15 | CASSDLGRTLYEQYF | TGTGCCAGCAGCGACCTTGGGCGGACCCTCTACGAGCAGTACTTC
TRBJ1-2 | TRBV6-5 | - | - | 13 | CASSYSHEGGYTF | TGTGCCAGCAGTTACTCCCACGAGGGGGGCTACACCTTC
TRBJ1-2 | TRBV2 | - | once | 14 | CASSDIQGSYGYTF | TGTGCCAGCAGTGATATACAGGGATCCTATGGCTACACCTTC
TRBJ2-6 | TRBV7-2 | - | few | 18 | CASSLVGTPLSGANVLTF | TGTGCCAGCAGCTTAGTTGGGACGCCGCTCTCTGGGGCCAACGTCCTGACTTTC
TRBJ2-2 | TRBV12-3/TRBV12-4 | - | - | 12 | CASSTPTGERFF | TGTGCCAGCAGTACCCCCACGGGGGAGCGGTTTTTT
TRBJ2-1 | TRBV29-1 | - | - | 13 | CSVVMSSYNEQFF | TGCAGCGTTGTTATGAGCTCCTACAATGAGCAGTTCTTC
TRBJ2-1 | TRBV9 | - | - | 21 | CASSPSGEGGPGRGHYSEQFF | TGTGCCAGCAGCCCCAGCGGGGAAGGAGGACCAGGAAGGGGGCACTACAGTGAGCAGTTCTTC
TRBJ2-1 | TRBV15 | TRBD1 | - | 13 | CATRQGARNEQFF | TGTGCCACCAGACAGGGGGCGCGAAATGAGCAGTTCTTC
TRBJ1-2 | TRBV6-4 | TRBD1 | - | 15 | CASSDQQGAIYGYTF | TGTGCCAGCAGTGACCAACAGGGGGCTATCTATGGCTACACCTTC
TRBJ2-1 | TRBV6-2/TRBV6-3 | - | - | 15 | CASSRAGASYNEQFF | TGTGCCAGCAGTAGGGCGGGGGCCTCCTACAATGAGCAGTTCTTC
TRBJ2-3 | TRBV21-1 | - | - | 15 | CASSKGRGRTDTQYF | TGTGCCAGCAGCAAAGGCAGGGGGCGCACAGATACGCAGTATTTT
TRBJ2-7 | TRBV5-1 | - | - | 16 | CASSLTDRLRSYEQYF | TGCGCCAGCAGCTTAACCGACAGGCTGAGGTCCTACGAGCAGTACTTC
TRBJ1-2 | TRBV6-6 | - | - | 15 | CASSYSNPGNDGYTF | TGTGCCAGCAGTTACTCGAACCCAGGGAACGATGGCTACACCTTC
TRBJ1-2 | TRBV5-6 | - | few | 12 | CASSLTGSGYTF | TGTGCCAGCAGCTTGACAGGGAGTGGCTACACCTTC
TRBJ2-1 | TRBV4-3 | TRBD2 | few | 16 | CASSQGGGRSYNEQFF | TGCGCCAGCAGCCAAGGCGGGGGGAGGTCCTACAATGAGCAGTTCTTC
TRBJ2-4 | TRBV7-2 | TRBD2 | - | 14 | CASIGGGAKNIQYF | TGTGCCAGCATCGGGGGGGGAGCCAAAAACATTCAGTACTTC
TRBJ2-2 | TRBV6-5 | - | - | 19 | CASSYGSPGQLGNTGELFF | TGTGCCAGCAGTTACGGATCCCCGGGACAACTGGGGAACACCGGGGAGCTGTTTTTT
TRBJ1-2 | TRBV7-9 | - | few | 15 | CASSLITSEDYGYTF | TGTGCCAGCAGCTTAATCACCTCGGAAGATTATGGCTACACCTTC
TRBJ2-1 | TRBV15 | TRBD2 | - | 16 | CATSRDPGLANNEQFF | TGTGCCACCAGCAGAGATCCGGGACTAGCCAACAATGAGCAGTTCTTC
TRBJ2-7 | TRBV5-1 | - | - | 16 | CASFPSSDTGTYEQYF | TGCGCCAGCTTCCCTTCCAGCGACACCGGGACCTACGAGCAGTACTTC
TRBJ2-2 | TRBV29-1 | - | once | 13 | CSVERENTGELFF | TGCAGCGTTGAAAGGGAAAACACCGGGGAGCTGTTTTTT